The present T cell receptor beta chain was sequenced within a study of cytomegalovirus exposure and HLA in healthy donors (dated by TCRdb to about 2017). A note on the overall study: In an earlier analysis of under 750 of the donors, under 300 Gb of sequence data and 100 million or so unique TCR beta sequences from about 179 million T cells were reported. Around 320 gigabases of sequencing data and approximately 93 million unique TCR sequences were included in an early release covering about 600 HLA-typed donors. The genetic ancestry cluster associated with self-reported Caucasian donors included 70% to 85% of the roughly 390 genotyped donors. The study aimed to test whether cataloging public T cell receptors could reveal signatures of past pathogen exposure. The study used immunosequencing to profile the T cell repertoires of 670 or so subjects and linked those repertoires to cytomegalovirus serostatus. Along with the roughly 610-subject first cohort, a separate validation cohort of around 120 different subjects was used. To predict cytomegalovirus infection status, the study combined high-throughput TCR immunosequencing, statistical association of individual TCRs with disease status, and machine learning. A later analysis re-examined previously published TCR beta repertoires from just over 650 donors and added high-resolution HLA genotyping to investigate patterns of TCR occurrence. Rather than drawing on any new phenotypic data, the later analysis identified candidate immune exposures from TCR beta sequences and the way those sequences occurred across donors. In an earlier analysis of 550 to 700 of the donors, high-throughput TCR beta sequencing was used to judge whether each TCR beta V gene segment behaved as functional or pseudogenic. Alongside the repertoire data, information on donor age, sex, ethnicity and CMV serostatus was compiled. In a later genetic analysis, genome-wide SNP genotypes for about three fifths of the roughly 670 donors were used, and that subset was treated as a discovery cohort. Every repertoire in the discovery cohort had been generated on one and the same sequencing platform. HLA typing included class I and class II loci at four-digit resolution. The number of donors typed differed by locus, with about 629-640 for A, B, C, DRB1 and DQB1, over 500 for DQA1, some 570 for DPA1, and 450 to 480 for DPB1. A handful of DR-DQ haplotypes were handled as single units for association and clustering because linkage in the cohort was strong. Across approximately 400 genotyped donors of the cohort, an average of about 220,000 unique TCR beta nucleotide sequences per donor were sequenced, and roughly 18% of those sequences were non-productive. What the study reported, not specific to this receptor: A further reported finding was that TCR beta sequences accurately predicted the HLA-A and HLA-B alleles for most subjects in the first cohort. A cluster of highly shared sequence variants was judged likely to represent a technical artifact of the sequencing pipeline. Most TCR sequences were observed very rarely across donors, whereas some public TCRs were present in many individuals. Because counts were too low, some 17 rarely observed V segments, including chromosome 9 orphons, were excluded from the earlier analysis of some 540 of the donors. In an earlier analysis of 587 of the donors, most TCR beta V segments appeared in productive rearrangements about 87% or about 30% of the time, broadly matching IMGT annotations. Three of the identified cytomegalovirus-associated TCR beta chains were confirmed in vitro to be specific for cytomegalovirus antigens. An association between a missense DCLRE1C variant and V-gene and J-gene trimming of TCR beta chains was found in a later genetic analysis and replicated in an independent cohort. Because HLA typing was missing for some donors at each locus, association tests included only the typed subset. It was suggested by the authors that the approach could potentially be generalized to other disease states and immunological phenotypes. A later analysis reported that several top co-occurrence clusters appeared linked to parvovirus B19, influenza, CMV and Epstein-Barr virus. In the study, 164 TCR beta chains were listed as associated with cytomegalovirus. In a later genetic analysis, fewer N-insertions in productive TCRs were reported among donors in an Asian-associated ancestry cluster than the 666-donor mean. In a later analysis, most CMV-associated TCR beta chains were found to appear HLA-restricted, with HLA associations seemingly driven largely by CMV exposure. Linkage disequilibrium might explain the correlated functional status among segregating V segments, but an unknown experimental factor could not be excluded. CMV serostatus was the only immune exposure information available for the cohort. In a later analysis, 16,951 TCR beta sequences were associated with specific HLA alleles at a false discovery rate of 0.05. In a later analysis, TCR association rates were found to vary across HLA loci, with the most associated TCRs seen for DRB1 alleles and the fewest for HLA-C alleles. The cohort was sequenced for TCR beta chains only, and without alpha or paired-chain data the features that could be detected were limited. Sequencing depth was assumed to be roughly uniform across donors in the presence/absence analyses, though that assumption may not hold. The 87-base-pair reads could not distinguish some IMGT-functional V segments, including TRBV6-2 and TRBV6-3, so those segments were excluded. Strong co-occurrence of HLA alleles, especially DR and DQ, made assigning TCR associations to individual alleles difficult. Compared with equally common non-associated chains, HLA-associated TCR beta chains in a later analysis were more clonally expanded and had lower generation probabilities. The classifier was reported to diagnose cytomegalovirus status with high specificity and sensitivity in both the original and validation cohorts.

Libraries were prepared through the immunoSEQ multiplex PCR assay. For the multiplex PCR, a mixture combining 60 forward primers for TCR Vbeta segments and 13 reverse primers for TCR Jbeta segments was used. A multiplex PCR assay on genomic DNA amplified the CDR3 region of rearranged TCR beta genes. Amplified TCR beta libraries were sequenced as 87-base-pair reads on the Illumina HiSeq System. Under the source paper's analysis protocol: A later analysis counted approximately 74 million unique TCR beta chains across the 550 to 800 repertoires, and around 12 million of these chains were shared by at least two donors. To remove PCR and sequencing errors, raw reads were error-corrected and collapsed into unique sequences using a nearest-neighbor algorithm that merged closely related sequences. To assign V, D and J gene segments, CDR3 sequences were aligned to IMGT reference sequences. For a sequence to be retained, a match of at least six nucleotides was required to both a V gene segment and a J gene segment. A rearrangement was called productive if the CDR3 had no stop codons and remained in frame with V and J, and every other rearrangement was called non-productive. Following IMGT convention, CDR3 was defined as the stretch from the second conserved V-encoded cysteine to the conserved J-encoded phenylalanine. In an earlier analysis of some 550 of the donors, sequences lacking an unambiguous match to a single V gene segment were excluded. An earlier analysis of 587 of the donors called V segments functional above 56.7% productive rearrangements and segregating when the between-donor standard deviation exceeded 5%. A statistical classification framework was built to diagnose cytomegalovirus status from the catalog of TCR beta chain sequences. V and J gene assignment, in a later analysis, came from comparing TCR nucleotide sequences with IMGT/GENE-DB human TR gene sequences. In a later analysis, CDR3 sequences and most-parsimonious VDJ recombination scenarios were assigned using the TCRdist pipeline. In a later analysis, each TCR beta chain was defined by its CDR3 amino acid sequence together with its V-gene family, and reads without a unique V-gene family were excluded. A later analysis removed roughly 590 highly shared, low-generation-probability nucleotide sequences to deal with suspected cross-contamination and a sequencing artifact. In a later analysis, a clonal expansion index was calculated for each public chain from normalized within-repertoire ranks of inferred template counts. In a later analysis, generation probabilities were computed using a VDJ recombination model fitted to out-of-frame rearrangements, and the results were checked against IGoR. In a later analysis, TCR-TCR, TCR-HLA and TCR-CMV co-occurrence was scored with hypergeometric tests, and a repertoire-size bias correction was applied to TCR pairs. A later analysis estimated false discovery rates by permuting HLA or CMV assignments 20 times. A later analysis grouped co-occurring TCRs with DBSCAN, adding TCRdist sequence similarity when clustering within HLA-allele-positive subsets. Repertoires with fewer than 30,000 or more than 120,000 public chains were left out of co-occurrence clustering, as were several repertoires with anomalous nucleotide sharing. Held by TCRdb, this immuneACCESS table contains in-frame sequences only and omits some clones. Under half of the omission traces to an unresolved V gene where checked; the cause of the rest is unknown. That table gives V, J and clone size, and the DNA gave D and trimming. The sample contains tens of thousands of clones, roughly 88% of them found a single time. In total, the top ten clones hold approximately 10% of the sample.

The cohort consisted of some 670 healthy bone marrow donors. At the time of sampling, all cohort members were nominally healthy, though unrecorded immune exposures were likely present. The donor tested CMV seropositive, placing the donor among the 289 seropositive members of the cohort. A peripheral blood sample was collected from each donor, and TCR beta sequencing was performed on peripheral blood mononuclear cells. Genomic DNA extraction from the blood cell samples was performed with the Qiagen DNeasy Blood Extraction Kit. The CDR3 runs 16 amino acids, cysteine and phenylalanine included. This entry keeps only the CDR3 DNA: 48 bases, framed from base 1. As encoded in the germline V gene, CDR1 is ENHRY while CDR2 is SYGVKD. Germline trimming amounts to 2 bases on V and 7 bases on J, with 8 as the count of junction bases outside the gene matches. Remarks on this clone: What this receptor recognizes is not known. Within one base of it there is no much larger clone, and no base qualities were kept.

This sequence originates from a woman aged 40 to 50 in good health and CMV-seropositive. The sequence is built from TRBV10-3 and TRBJ1-4; TRBD1 agrees with 9 junctional bases. Sequencing used PBMCs. The CDR3 region reads CAISETAGTGSEKLFF. The nucleotide sequence is given as TGTGCCATCAGTGAGACCGCCGGGACAGGGAGTGAAAAACTGTTTTTT.